Listed here are 9 T cell receptor beta chains from one sample, sequenced in a study of shared clonotypes between healthy human individuals. Sequencing was performed with immunoSEQ multiplex PCR; in TCRdb, only in-frame clones are kept and a portion is missing. The sample consists of roughly 520,000 clones, 95% to 97% of them appearing once. Sequenced input: naive CD4+ T cells sorted from blood. Subset defined: CD45RA+ positively selected. These TCRs come from a woman aged 30 to 39 in good health.

The V call is TRBV15, the J call TRBJ1-1; D gene unclear. CDR1 LNHNV and CDR2 YYDKDF come from the germline V gene (reference sequence). The CDR3 length is 16 residues. V gave up 7 bases and J gave up 0 bases, with 18 bases separating them. The chain's CDR3 is CATTERWAQMNTEAFF. CDR3 nucleotides: TGTGCCACCACCGAGAGATGGGCCCAAATGAACACTGAAGCTTTCTTT.

The V gene is TRBV19, the J gene TRBJ2-5; weak D call: TRBD1 (6 bases). Matching the DNA end better, TRBJ2-7 makes the J call doubtful. The CDR3 is 12 amino acids. The V gene's germline CDR1 is LNHDA and CDR2 SQIVND (reference sequence). The CDR3 coding sequence is TGTGCCAGTAGTAGCCAGGGGTACGAGCAGTACTTC. Translating it yields CASSSQGYEQYF.

J is TRBJ2-2 and V is TRBV29-1; D unclear. Between the trimmed V and J ends, which lost 4 bases and 3 bases, there was a span of 12 bases. Germline V CDR1 and CDR2: SQVTM, ANQGSEA. CDR3 length: 14 residues. CDR3 sequence (DNA): TGCAGCGTTGCCGAATCTGGGGACACCGGGGAGCTGTTTTTT. The encoded protein is CSVAESGDTGELFF.

The rearrangement joins TRBV28 to TRBJ1-1; the match to TRBD1 covers 9 bases. CDR3 length: 12 residues. Looked up from germline, CDR1 is MDHEN and CDR2 is SYDVKM. After removal of 2 bases from V and 11 bases from J, the junction contained 3 bases not matched to a gene. DNA for the CDR3: TGTGCCAGCAGTTTAGGGACAGGGAGCGCTTTCTTT. Its translation: CASSLGTGSAFF.

The rearrangement uses TRBV7-8 and TRBJ2-7; TRBD1 might be the D (5 bases). The germline CDR1 and CDR2 sequences are SGHVS and FQNEAQ. V was shortened by 1 base and J by 2 bases, with 9 bases between the two germline ends. There are 14 residues in the CDR3. As DNA, the CDR3 is TGTGCCAGCAGCTTAGAATTCAGGGCCTACGAGCAGTACTTC. Protein sequence: CASSLEFRAYEQYF.

This chain's CDR3 is CASSKKPQGAETQYF. The CDR3, as DNA: TGTGCCAGCAGTAAAAAACCACAGGGGGCAGAGACCCAGTACTTC. This rearrangement joins TRBV2 to TRBJ2-5; 9 nucleotides match TRBD1. The V gene end was trimmed by 5 bases and the J gene end by 4 bases; junction bases not matched to a gene: 8. The germline V gene encodes CDR1 SNHLY and CDR2 FYNNEI. The CDR3 runs to 15 residues.

The chain couples TRBV28 to TRBJ2-1, with D tentatively TRBD1 (6 bases). Germline CDR1 and CDR2: MDHEN and SYDVKM. CDR3 length equals 14 residues. With 7 bases removed from V and 10 bases from J, the gap between germline ends came to 20 bases. The CDR3 is CASTQGQPNVEQFF. In DNA, the CDR3 is TGTGCCAGCACCCAGGGGCAGCCTAACGTGGAGCAGTTCTTC. The whole variable domain, remainder taken from reference TRBV28 and TRBJ2-1, is DVKVTQSSRYLVKRTGEKVFLECVQDMDHENMFWYRQDPGLGLRLIYFSYDVKMKEKGDIPEGYSVSREKKERFSLILESASTNQTSMYLCASTQGQPNVEQFFGPGTRLTVL.

The CDR3 sequence: CASSYRGGLPAFF. The CDR3 region has the DNA TGTGCCAGCAGTTACAGGGGTGGGCTGCCAGCTTTCTTT. The chain employs TRBV6-5 and TRBJ1-1; perhaps TRBD1 as D (5 bases). V was shortened by 2 bases and J by 10 bases, with 14 bases between the two germline ends. This CDR3 comprises 13 residues. Germline V CDR1 and CDR2: MNHEY, SVGAGI.

This chain links TRBV27 with TRBJ2-5; 10 positions match TRBD2. The end of the DNA aligns better with TRBJ2-7, so the J call may be wrong. Germline V gene lookup returns CDR1 MNHEY and CDR2 SMNVEV (reference sequence). There are 15 residues in the CDR3. As DNA, the CDR3 is TGTGCCAGTGAAGAGTTAGGGACTAGCGAGTACGAGCAGTACTTC. Protein sequence: CASEELGTSEYEQYF.